Given below is one TCR beta chain in context. What it recognizes is unknown. Each CDR3 protein is one row after TCRdb ran MiXCR on the RT-PCR reads. The repertoire has around 850,000 distinct CDR3 sequences, around a sixth of them found once; the top ten carry 11%. This entry belongs to a study of response to subunit inactivated influenza vaccine. Broader study findings: Authors suggested that a seasonal influenza vaccination recruits few new T cells each time.

The clonotype originates from a man between 50 and 59 years old who received an inactivated influenza vaccine. Sample: PBMCs from blood, taken more than 4 days after vaccination.

This CDR3 reads CASSQTSGKGEQFF. CDR3 coding DNA: TGTGCCAGCAGCCAGACTAGCGGGAAGGGAGAGCAGTTCTTC. This chain links TRBV7-3 with TRBJ2-1, with TRBD2 matching 11 bases. Germline V gives CDR1 SGHTA, CDR2 FQGTGA. Trimming took 5 bases from V and 10 from J; bases not matched to a gene: 7. The CDR3 is made up of 14 amino acids.